Following are 20 T cell receptor beta chains from one sample sequenced in a study of blood T cell repertoires in COVID-19. The protocol was immunoSEQ multiplex PCR, while the TCRdb copy is restricted to in-frame clones and leaves out a portion. Of about 210,000 clones listed, around four fifths are singletons. Sequences were obtained from peripheral blood. Every receptor here comes from a woman between 45 and 65 years old with acute or convalescent COVID-19.

The V gene is TRBV24-1, the J gene TRBJ2-5, with TRBD1 identical over 9 bases. Germline V gene lookup returns CDR1 KGHDR and CDR2 SFDVKD. The V and J ends lost 6 bases and 3 bases, in that order; junction bases with no gene match: 4. This CDR3 comprises 14 residues. CDR3 in DNA: TGTGCCACCAGTCATGGACAGGGGAAAGAGACCCAGTACTTC. Amino acid sequence: CATSHGQGKETQYF.

The chain is built from TRBV5-1 and TRBJ2-1; D ambiguous. Germline CDR1 SGHRS, CDR2 YFSETQ. The CDR3 length is 13 residues. The V end lost 0 bases, the J end lost 10 bases, and 11 bases lay between the germline ends. CDR3 in amino acids: CASSLAGAWEQFF. CDR3 nucleotide sequence: TGCGCCAGCAGCTTGGCCGGAGCCTGGGAGCAGTTCTTC.

The genes are TRBV2 and TRBJ1-2; 7 nucleotides align to TRBD1. The V gene end was trimmed by 5 bases and the J gene end by 4 bases; junction bases not matched to a gene: 13. The CDR3 covers 16 residues. Looked up from germline, CDR1 is SNHLY and CDR2 is FYNNEI. Written as DNA, the CDR3 is TGTGCCAGCAGTAAATTCTTTGACAGGGTGGGCTATGGCTACACCTTC. This codes for CASSKFFDRVGYGYTF.

CDR3 coding DNA: TGTGCCAGCAGCGTAGCTACAGGGACTAGCGGGAGAGTCTACGAGCAGTACTTC. It yields the protein CASSVATGTSGRVYEQYF. The chain joins TRBV9 to TRBJ2-7; 14 positions agree with TRBD2. The CDR3 totals 18 residues. Germline V lookup: CDR1 SGDLS, CDR2 YYNGEE. V trimming: 0 bases; J trimming: 3 bases; junction bases outside the gene matches: 8.

The gene calls are TRBV27 and TRBJ2-1; 7 bases map to TRBD2. CDR3 size: 15 residues. Trimming removed 7 bases from V and 0 bases from J; junction bases left unmatched: 6. Germline V gene sequence: CDR1 MNHEY, CDR2 SMNVEV (reference sequence). CDR3 DNA: TGTGCCAGCACCAGGAGGACTAGCTCCTACAATGAGCAGTTCTTC. It specifies CASTRRTSSYNEQFF.

This rearrangement joins TRBV18 to TRBJ2-7, with D perhaps TRBD1 (6 bases). CDR3 size: 16 residues. Between the trimmed V and J ends, which lost 2 bases and 1 base, there was a span of 15 bases. Germline loops: CDR1 KGHSH, CDR2 LQKENI. CDR3 coding DNA: TGTGCCAGCTCACCATTCACCCAGGGGCCTTCCTACGAGCAGTACTTC. It translates to CASSPFTQGPSYEQYF.

The CDR3 reads CASSVPAGLAGTKTQYF. The DNA for the CDR3 is TGTGCCAGCAGTGTCCCGGCGGGGCTAGCGGGAACAAAGACCCAGTACTTC. This chain uses TRBV6-1 with TRBJ2-5, with TRBD2 identical over 9 bases. Trimming at V came to 4 bases and at J to 6 bases, leaving 15 bases not matched to a gene. Looked up from germline, CDR1 is MNHNS and CDR2 is SASEGT. CDR3 size: 17 residues.

The table lists this clone with a count of one. The chain couples TRBV5-1 to TRBJ1-6; 7 nucleotides agree with TRBD1. CDR3 length: 16 amino acids. V lost 1 base to trimming and J lost 14 bases; unmatched junction nucleotides: 15. Germline assignment: CDR1 SGHRS and CDR2 YFSETQ. The CDR3 sequence is CASSLFEDAQGRTLHF. CDR3 DNA: TGCGCCAGCAGCTTGTTTGAGGACGCACAGGGGAGAACCCTCCACTTT.

This chain links TRBV4-2 with TRBJ2-7; 7 bases align to TRBD1. J lost 0 bases, V lost 1 base, and 3 bases had no gene match. CDR1 and CDR2 from the germline V gene are LGHNA and YNFKEQ. CDR3 length: 15 amino acids. The CDR3 DNA sequence: TGTGCCAGCAGCCAAGCGGGACAGAACTCCTACGAGCAGTACTTC. It codes for CASSQAGQNSYEQYF.

This chain joins TRBV7-2 and TRBJ2-2; D is unresolved. In germline, CDR1 is SGHTA, CDR2 FQGNSA. The germline V and J ends were trimmed by 1 base and 7 bases, with 10 bases remaining between them. This CDR3 is built from 14 residues. CDR3 amino acids: CASSLGSIYGELFF. The DNA for the CDR3 is TGTGCCAGCAGCTTAGGGTCTATCTACGGGGAGCTGTTTTTT.

This rearrangement joins TRBV2 to TRBJ2-7, with D perhaps matching TRBD1 (6 bases). V was trimmed by 5 bases and J by 1 base, leaving 18 bases between them. The germline V gene has CDR1 SNHLY and CDR2 FYNNEI. The CDR3 is 16 amino acids. For the CDR3, the DNA is TGTGCCAGCAGTCCTCCCGGACAGCAGAGGTCCTACGAGCAGTACTTC. Protein: CASSPPGQQRSYEQYF.

The rearrangement joins TRBV28 to TRBJ2-7, with TRBD2 identical over 7 bases. V dropped 6 bases and J dropped 2; count of bases not matched to a gene: 4. Germline lookup yields CDR1 MDHEN and CDR2 SYDVKM. There are 13 residues in the CDR3. In nucleotides, the CDR3 is TGTGCCAGCAGGGGGGGGAGTGCCTACGAGCAGTACTTC. Encoded protein: CASRGGSAYEQYF.

J is TRBJ2-5 and V is TRBV28; D call uncertain. The germline gives CDR1 MDHEN, CDR2 SYDVKM. V was cut by 4 bases and J by 1 base, with 7 bases left in between. This CDR3 contains 13 residues. This CDR3 reads CASSSQLQETQYF. CDR3 nucleotide sequence: TGTGCCAGCAGTTCCCAACTCCAAGAGACCCAGTACTTC.

This chain joins TRBV12-5 and TRBJ2-3, with 8 bases that match TRBD2. The germline V gene has CDR1 LGHNT and CDR2 FRNRAP. This CDR3 is built from 15 residues. V lost 1 base, J lost 6 bases, and 6 bases stayed unmatched. The CDR3 DNA sequence: TGTGCTAGTGGTTTGGACGGGAGGGGGATTGATACGCAGTATTTT. It is translated as CASGLDGRGIDTQYF.

Comment on this clone: At one of its ends the junction is not consistent with the germline gene, which may arise from a read error. V gene TRBV6-5 combines with J gene TRBJ2-7, with 7 bases lining up with TRBD1. The germline V gene encodes CDR1 MNHEY and CDR2 SVGAGI. The CDR3 is 14 amino acids. The CDR3 here is CASSNRDSLYGQYF. CDR3 nucleotide sequence: TGTGCCAGCAGCAACCGGGACAGCCTTTACGGGCAGTACTTC.

This chain joins TRBV3-1 (or the pseudogene TRBV3-2) and TRBJ2-1; no reliable D call. CDR3 length equals 15 residues. Per germline, CDR1 LGHDT and CDR2 YNNKEL (reference sequence). Trimming took 6 bases from V and 1 from J, leaving 13 bases between them. The CDR3 protein is CASSPRRLSYNEQFF. CDR3 sequence (DNA): TGTGCCAGCAGTCCCAGGCGATTATCCTACAATGAGCAGTTCTTC.

This clone was seen only a few times. In DNA form, the CDR3 reads TGTGCCAGCAGCCTCTCCTTGAACACTGAAGCTTTCTTT. Translation gives CASSLSLNTEAFF. The V gene is TRBV6-5, the J gene TRBJ1-1; no clear D. There are 13 residues in the CDR3. Germline-derived CDR1 and CDR2 are MNHEY and SVGAGI. Trimming took 6 bases from V and 0 from J, leaving 8 bases between them.

V usage is TRBV18 and J usage is TRBJ2-7; 10 bases map to TRBD1. V was clipped by 3 bases and J by 3 bases; unmatched bases: 2. From germline, CDR1 is KGHSH and CDR2 LQKENI. CDR3 size: 14 residues. CDR3 protein: CASSPTGGNYEQYF. CDR3 in DNA: TGTGCCAGCTCACCGACAGGGGGCAACTACGAGCAGTACTTC.

The V and J genes are TRBV5-1 and TRBJ2-5; 10 bases line up with TRBD2. Germline V gene sequence: CDR1 SGHRS, CDR2 YFSETQ. V shed 0 bases, J shed 4 bases, and the junction held 6 bases outside the gene matches. CDR3 size: 16 residues. In nucleotides, the CDR3 is TGCGCCAGCAGCTTGGCCTCACTAGCGGGACGAGAGACCCAGTACTTC. Protein product: CASSLASLAGRETQYF.

The rearrangement joins TRBV24-1 to TRBJ1-1, with unresolved D. This CDR3 is 13 amino acids long. Germline lookup yields CDR1 KGHDR and CDR2 SFDVKD. V was pared by 10 bases and J by 6 bases, with 17 bases between. The CDR3 sequence: CATRSFGRAEAFF. For the CDR3, the DNA is TGTGCCACTAGGAGTTTCGGTAGAGCTGAAGCTTTCTTT.